A single sample is the source of the 10 T cell receptor beta chains below, sequenced in a study of molecular identifiers for immune sequencing clone quantification. TCRdb processed the PCR reads anew with MiXCR; each CDR3 protein has one entry. The data show hundreds of thousands of distinct CDR3 sequences, 25% seen once. The sample comprised naive CD8+ T cells from blood, with Jurkat cell RNA spiked in. Subset meaning: FACS-sorted CD8+CD4-CCR7+CD45RA+ naive T cells. All receptors derive from a human donor in good health. Some libraries in this study had Jurkat cell RNA spiked in.

This clonotype was found many times. The chain recombines TRBV24-1 with TRBJ1-1; possibly TRBD1 for D (6 bases). This CDR3 contains 13 residues. Germline V gives CDR1 KGHDR, CDR2 SFDVKD. V was pared by 8 bases and J by 4 bases, with 13 bases between. The CDR3 here is CATKAGAGTEAFF. The CDR3 DNA reads as TGTGCCACCAAAGCGGGGGCGGGCACTGAAGCTTTCTTT.

The chain employs TRBV5-3 and TRBJ2-1, with 9 nucleotides matching TRBD2. Being an ORF, TRBV5-3 has a function that is uncertain. The CDR3 covers 15 residues. The trim removed 8 bases at V and 6 bases at J, leaving 12 bases unmatched. The CDR3 is CASNRLADMGNEQFF. The DNA for the CDR3 is TGTGCCAGCAACCGACTAGCGGACATGGGCAATGAGCAGTTCTTC.

The chain has TRBV21-1 and TRBJ2-7; the D call of TRBD1 is as the table states it, not checked on the DNA. TRBV21-1 is described as a pseudogene. CDR3 length equals 15 residues. CDR3 coding DNA: TGTGCCAGCAGCAAAAGCATTGGACGGGGGGCCGAGCAGTACTTC. It translates to CASSKSIGRGAEQYF.

This clonotype came up many times. The chain links TRBV12-3 or TRBV12-4 to TRBJ2-3; 13 nucleotides align to TRBD2. Unmatched junction bases numbered 12, after V lost 5 bases and J lost 4 bases. The CDR3 consists of 18 residues. The chain's CDR3 is CASSTWTSGGLPADTQYF. The CDR3 DNA sequence: TGTGCCAGCAGTACCTGGACTAGCGGGGGCCTACCGGCAGATACGCAGTATTTT.

The rearrangement links TRBV6-2 or TRBV6-3 to TRBJ1-1, with TRBD1 matching 9 bases. With V trimmed by 11 bases and J by 4 bases, 26 bases remained unmatched. Germline-derived CDR1 and CDR2 are MNHEY and SVGEGT. The CDR3 has 19 amino acids. The CDR3 here is CAATPGQGIREWWSTEAFF. The CDR3 DNA follows: TGTGCCGCAACCCCGGGACAGGGTATTCGAGAGTGGTGGAGCACTGAAGCTTTCTTT.

Comments on this clonotype: A much larger clonotype is one base distant, so this may be a read error. The chain employs TRBV6-2 or TRBV6-3 and TRBJ2-7; 7 bases are shared with TRBD2. The CDR3 length is 14 residues. V gave up 2 bases and J gave up 7 bases; unmatched junction bases: 8. Germline V gene sequence: CDR1 MNHEY, CDR2 SVGEGT. CDR3 sequence reads: CASSYGGGTGEQYF. The DNA of the CDR3 is TGTGCCAGCAGTTACGGGGGAGGGACCGGAGAGCAGTACTTC.

As to this clonotype: Being one base from a much bigger clone, this may be a read error. V is TRBV13 and J is TRBJ2-3; D uncertain. The germline V gene has CDR1 PRHDT and CDR2 FYEKMQ (reference sequence). The length of the CDR3 is 14 residues. CDR3 in DNA: TGTGCCAGCAGCCCCTTCCTATCATCAGATATGCAGTATTTT. Protein sequence: CASSPFLSSDMQYF. Full variable domain (missing parts from reference TRBV13 and TRBJ2-3): AAGVIQSPRHLIKEKRETATLKCYPIPRHDTVYWYQQGPGQDPQFLISFYEKMQSDKGSIPDRFSAQQFSDYHSELNMSSLELGDSALYFCASSPFLSSDMQYFGPGTRLTVL.

As for this clonotype: An end of the junction does not agree with germline; a read error may underlie this. The V call is TRBV2, the J call TRBJ1-2, with unresolved D. The CDR3 loop spans 12 amino acids. The germline V gene encodes CDR1 SNHLY and CDR2 FYNNEI. As DNA, the CDR3 is TGTGCCGGCAGTGCGGAGGGCTATGGCTACACCTTC. Translation gives CAGSAEGYGYTF. Combining the CDR3 with reference TRBV2 and TRBJ1-2 gives the whole variable domain EPEVTQTPSHQVTQMGQEVILRCVPISNHLYFYWYRQILGQKVEFLVSFYNNEISEKSEIFDDQFSVERPDGSNFTLKIRSTKLEDSAMYFCAGSAEGYGYTFGSGTRLTVV.

In regard to this clonotype: Possible read error: a much larger clone is one base away. The chain combines TRBV27 with TRBJ2-7, with D tentatively TRBD2 (6 bases). Trimming pared 5 bases from V and 0 bases from J, leaving 8 bases between. The CDR3 runs to 13 residues. Per the germline V gene, CDR1 is MNHEY and CDR2 is SMNVEV (reference sequence). CDR3 sequence: CASSHGSSYEQYF. CDR3 DNA: TGTGCCAGCAGTCACGGGAGCTCCTACGAGCAGTACTTC.

V usage is TRBV7-9 and J usage is TRBJ2-3, with 7 bases matching TRBD1. The germline CDR1 and CDR2 sequences are SEHNR and FQNEAQ (reference sequence). CDR3 size: 14 residues. V lost 2 bases to trimming and J lost 6 bases; unmatched junction nucleotides: 5. CDR3 in amino acids: CASSLNRGGDTQYF. The CDR3 DNA reads TGTGCCAGCAGCTTAAACAGGGGCGGGGATACGCAGTATTTT.